This passage covers 16 T cell receptor beta chains from one sample sequenced in a study of blood T cell repertoires in COVID-19. Assay: immunoSEQ multiplex PCR; the TCRdb copy retains only in-frame clones and omits some. The sample lists about 180,000 clones, about 85% occurring once. The sequencing input was peripheral blood. These receptors were taken from a woman older than 75 with acute or convalescent COVID-19.

This chain connects TRBV2 to TRBJ2-7; a possible D gene is TRBD1 (5 bases). With 6 bases removed from V and 2 bases from J, the gap between germline ends came to 14 bases. The germline gives CDR1 SNHLY, CDR2 FYNNEI. The CDR3 loop spans 14 amino acids. The CDR3, as DNA: TGTGCCAGCAGAACCAGGGCAGTGCCCTACGAGCAGTACTTC. Protein product: CASRTRAVPYEQYF. The full variable domain, its missing parts supplied by reference TRBV2 and TRBJ2-7, is EPEVTQTPSHQVTQMGQEVILRCVPISNHLYFYWYRQILGQKVEFLVSFYNNEISEKSEIFDDQFSVERPDGSNFTLKIRSTKLEDSAMYFCASRTRAVPYEQYFGPGTRLTVT.

This clone was detected once. The gene calls are TRBV19 and TRBJ2-1, with 9 bases aligning to TRBD1. This CDR3 spans 14 amino acids. The germline V gene has CDR1 LNHDA and CDR2 SQIVND (reference sequence). The ends lost 8 bases at V and 4 bases at J; junction bases unmatched: 6. The CDR3 is CASGGQGKYNEQFF. As DNA, the CDR3 is TGTGCCAGTGGTGGACAGGGGAAATACAATGAGCAGTTCTTC. Full variable domain (remainder filled in from reference TRBV19 and TRBJ2-1): DGGITQSPKYLFRKEGQNVTLSCEQNLNHDAMYWYRQDPGQGLRLIYYSQIVNDFQKGDIAEGYSVSREKKESFPLTVTSAQKNPTAFYLCASGGQGKYNEQFFGPGTRLTVL.

The chain links TRBV7-6 to TRBJ2-2; TRBD1 matches at 7 bases. This CDR3 has 15 amino acids. Trimming removed 1 base from V and 4 bases from J; junction bases left unmatched: 3. In germline, CDR1 is SGHVS, CDR2 FNYEAQ. The CDR3 DNA reads as TGTGCCAGCAGCTTAGAGACAGGGTTCACCGGGGAGCTGTTTTTT. This translates into CASSLETGFTGELFF. The entire variable domain, with the rest obtained from reference TRBV7-6 and TRBJ2-2, is as follows: GAGVSQSPRYKVTKRGQDVALRCDPISGHVSLYWYRQALGQGPEFLTYFNYEAQQDKSGLPNDRFSAERPEGSISTLTIQRTEQRDSAMYRCASSLETGFTGELFFGEGSRLTVL.

This chain connects TRBV7-2 to TRBJ2-3; D not certain. The ends were cut back, 5 bases at V and 4 bases at J, with 4 bases in the middle. Germline V gene lookup returns CDR1 SGHTA and CDR2 FQGNSA. CDR3 length: 11 amino acids. The CDR3 DNA follows: TGTGCCAGCAGCCCGGCAGATACGCAGTATTTT. Amino acid sequence: CASSPADTQYF.

This chain connects TRBV19 to TRBJ1-1; D is possibly TRBD1 (6 bases). Trimming pared 2 bases from V and 0 bases from J, leaving 7 bases between. The CDR3 length is 14 residues. The germline V gene has CDR1 LNHDA and CDR2 SQIVND (reference sequence). The CDR3 sequence: CASSIPGVNTEAFF. The CDR3 DNA sequence: TGTGCCAGTAGTATACCAGGGGTGAACACTGAAGCTTTCTTT.

The gene calls are TRBV3-1 (or the pseudogene TRBV3-2) and TRBJ2-7; weak D call: TRBD1 (6 bases). This CDR3 region has 15 residues. Trimming removed 4 bases from V and 5 bases from J, with 18 bases in between. CDR1 and CDR2 from the germline V gene are LGHDT and YNNKEL (reference sequence). CDR3 in amino acids: CASSLGMAGAHEQYF. The CDR3 nucleotides are TGTGCCAGCAGCCTGGGTATGGCAGGGGCCCACGAGCAGTACTTC.

The gene calls are TRBV6-4 and TRBJ1-5; D remains unclear. Germline CDR1 is MRHNA and CDR2 is SNTAGT. There are 9 residues in the CDR3. Trimming stripped 6 bases from V and 12 bases from J, with 6 bases between. As DNA, the CDR3 is TGTGCCAGCAGAACTTTCCAGCATTTT. It specifies CASRTFQHF.

The J gene is TRBJ2-7, the V gene TRBV2; 8 bases are shared with TRBD1. CDR3 length: 14 amino acids. In germline, CDR1 is SNHLY, CDR2 FYNNEI. With V trimmed by 3 bases and J by 2 bases, 3 bases remained unmatched. The CDR3: CASSDQQGAYEQYF. For the CDR3, the DNA is TGTGCCAGCAGTGATCAACAGGGGGCCTACGAGCAGTACTTC.

This sequence joins TRBV18 and TRBJ1-2, with 7 bases that match TRBD1. V lost 3 bases, J lost 6 bases, and 4 bases stayed unmatched. CDR1 is KGHSH, CDR2 LQKENI, per germline. This CDR3 has 13 amino acids. The CDR3, as DNA: TGTGCCAGCTCACCCGGACAGGATAATGGCTACACCTTC. This encodes CASSPGQDNGYTF.

In DNA, the CDR3 is TGTGCCAGCAGTGTTGAAATTGATAGCGGGGGTTACGAGCAGTACTTC. Amino acids: CASSVEIDSGGYEQYF. V gene TRBV2 combines with J gene TRBJ2-7, with 9 bases aligning to TRBD2. The ends lost 4 bases at V and 4 bases at J; junction bases unmatched: 11. Germline lookup yields CDR1 SNHLY and CDR2 FYNNEI. This CDR3 is built from 16 residues. Complete variable domain (other parts from reference TRBV2 and TRBJ2-7): EPEVTQTPSHQVTQMGQEVILRCVPISNHLYFYWYRQILGQKVEFLVSFYNNEISEKSEIFDDQFSVERPDGSNFTLKIRSTKLEDSAMYFCASSVEIDSGGYEQYFGPGTRLTVT.

The DNA for the CDR3 is TGTGCCAGTATCCGACCAGGGAAAGCTGAAGCTTTCTTT. Residues: CASIRPGKAEAFF. The chain combines TRBV19 with TRBJ1-1, with TRBD1 as a possible D gene (5 bases). In germline, CDR1 is LNHDA, CDR2 SQIVND (reference sequence). This CDR3 comprises 13 residues. V was trimmed by 7 bases and J by 6 bases, leaving 15 bases between them.

This chain links TRBV25-1 with TRBJ2-6, with TRBD1 identical over 10 bases. V shed 5 bases and J 2 bases; nucleotides not matched to a gene: 3. From germline, CDR1 is MGHDK and CDR2 SYGVNS. The CDR3 consists of 16 residues. The CDR3 is CASSRTGGTGANVLTF. DNA for the CDR3: TGTGCCAGCAGTAGGACAGGGGGAACTGGGGCCAACGTCCTGACTTTC.

The V gene is TRBV7-2, the J gene TRBJ1-2; D gene ambiguous. Germline V gene sequence: CDR1 SGHTA, CDR2 FQGNSA. V was cut by 8 bases and J by 0 bases, with 16 bases left in between. CDR3 length: 15 residues. The CDR3 DNA reads TGTGCCAGCGGAGAACAAGCTATCGCTAACTATGGCTACACCTTC. This translates into CASGEQAIANYGYTF.

This clone was observed a handful of times. The V call is TRBV7-2, the J call TRBJ1-3; 7 bases are shared with TRBD1. The germline gives CDR1 SGHTA, CDR2 FQGNSA. The CDR3 is made up of 16 amino acids. The J segment lost 7 bases and the V segment lost 4 bases, leaving 13 bases of the junction unmatched. CDR3 sequence (DNA): TGTGCCAGCAGCTCCCGGACAGGCTCGGGAAGGAACACCATATATTTT. Translating gives CASSSRTGSGRNTIYF.

The V and J genes are TRBV6-5 and TRBJ2-3; the match to TRBD2 covers 9 bases. The CDR3 is 15 residues long. The V and J ends lost 6 bases and 2 bases, in that order; junction bases with no gene match: 6. CDR1 MNHEY and CDR2 SVGAGI come from the germline V gene. This CDR3 is CASSQGLANTDTQYF. DNA of the CDR3: TGTGCCAGCAGCCAAGGACTAGCGAACACAGATACGCAGTATTTT.

The gene calls are TRBV15 and TRBJ1-3; unclear D gene. V lost 3 bases and J lost 7, with 16 bases in between. CDR1 is LNHNV, CDR2 YYDKDF, per germline (reference sequence). The CDR3 sequence is 15 residues long. CDR3: CATSRPTPPGNTIYF. For the CDR3, the DNA is TGTGCCACCAGCAGGCCGACTCCCCCCGGGAACACCATATATTTT.